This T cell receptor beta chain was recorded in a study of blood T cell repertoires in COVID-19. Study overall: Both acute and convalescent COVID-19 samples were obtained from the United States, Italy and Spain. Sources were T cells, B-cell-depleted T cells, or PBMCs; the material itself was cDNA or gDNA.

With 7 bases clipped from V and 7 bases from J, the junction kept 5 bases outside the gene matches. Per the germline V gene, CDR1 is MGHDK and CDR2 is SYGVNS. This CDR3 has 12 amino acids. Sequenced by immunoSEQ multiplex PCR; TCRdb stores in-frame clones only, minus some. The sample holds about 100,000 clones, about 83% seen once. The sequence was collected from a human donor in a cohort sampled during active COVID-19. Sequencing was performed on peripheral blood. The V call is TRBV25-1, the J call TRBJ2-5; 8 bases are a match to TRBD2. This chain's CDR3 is CASTGGPGTQYF. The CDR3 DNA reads TGTGCCAGCACGGGAGGGCCGGGGACCCAGTACTTC.